The 25 T cell receptor beta chains below come from one sample, sequenced in a study of T cell clonality in common variable immunodeficiency. Study-wide points: Reportedly, TCR beta sequences from common variable immunodeficiency showed fewer deletions and N-nucleotide insertions.

Here immunoSEQ multiplex PCR was the method, and the copy in TCRdb shows in-frame clones only, minus some. The counts give under 40,000 clones, none of them seen only once; roughly 5.6% is held by the top ten. These receptors have no known antigen. The specimen was peripheral blood mononuclear cells. These receptors all come from a human donor with common variable immunodeficiency.

This clone has more than one count but fewer than ten. The CDR3 end is not reached by the read, which stops 3 residues before it; the germline J gene fills it in. The V gene is TRBV7-6, the J gene TRBJ1-3; TRBD1 might be the D (5 bases). The CDR3 has 13 amino acids. Germline loops: CDR1 SGHVS, CDR2 FNYEAQ. CDR3 amino acids: CASSLGYRFAIYF. The CDR3 bases that were read are TGTGCCAGCAGCTTAGGCTACAGGTTTGCC.

This clone was seen repeatedly, ten times or more. The read comes to an end 3 residues before the CDR3 does, leaving the germline J gene to fill in the end. This chain joins TRBV6-2 or TRBV6-3 and TRBJ2-7; 7 nucleotides line up with TRBD1. J lost 1 base, V lost 6 bases, and 6 bases had no gene match. The CDR3 totals 14 residues. Germline V gene sequence: CDR1 MNHEY, CDR2 SVGEGT. The CDR3 loop reads CASRTGTLSYEQYF. The DNA read from the CDR3 is TGTGCCAGCAGGACAGGGACCCTATCCTACGAG.

This clone showed up many times. The read ends 3 residues before the CDR3 terminus; that terminus is restored from the germline J gene. The chain has TRBV20-1 and TRBJ2-1, with D uncertain. V lost 0 bases, J lost 9 bases, and 15 bases lay in between. CDR1 is DFQATT and CDR2 is SNEGSKA in the germline V gene (reference sequence). This CDR3 has 14 amino acids. The CDR3 DNA, read in part, is TGCAGTGCTAGAGATATAGGGCCCTACGGTGAG. Translated, it gives CSARDIGPYGE. From start to end, the CDR3 is CSARDIGPYGEQFF.

Turning to this clone: Read data end 3 residues before the CDR3 end; the end is taken from the germline J gene. The gene calls are TRBV6-2 or TRBV6-3 and TRBJ2-7; a weak D match, TRBD1 (6 bases). Germline assignment: CDR1 MNHEY and CDR2 SVGEGT. This CDR3 region has 15 residues. Trimming pared 2 bases from V and 3 bases from J, leaving 14 bases between. The CDR3 sequence is CASSYGTGHFYEQYF. The sequenced CDR3 bases are TGTGCCAGCAGTTACGGAACAGGGCACTTCTACGAG.

A few counts support this clone. The CDR3 is cut off 3 residues early in the read; its end comes from the germline J gene. V and J are TRBV20-1 and TRBJ1-6, with D uncertain. The CDR3 is 14 amino acids. CDR1 and CDR2 (germline): DFQATT, SNEGSKA (reference sequence). V gave up 0 bases and J gave up 7 bases, with 10 bases separating them. Incomplete CDR3 DNA: TGCAGTGCTAGAGATTTCCAACAGAATTCACCC. Encoded protein: CSARDFQQNSP. The entire CDR3 protein is CSARDFQQNSPLHF.

Turning to this clone: The CDR3 is cut off 3 residues early in the read; its end comes from the germline J gene. The chain uses TRBV7-3 and TRBJ1-1; 7 nucleotides match TRBD1. The CDR3 contains 15 residues. The germline CDR1 and CDR2 sequences are SGHTA and FQGTGA. With 6 bases clipped from V and 2 bases from J, the junction kept 9 bases outside the gene matches. CDR3 residues: CASRVSGQPNTEAFF. The CDR3 bases that were read are TGTGCCAGCAGGGTATCGGGACAGCCTAACACTGAA.

This clone was detected many times. The read ends 3 residues early relative to the CDR3; the germline J gene fills the gap. The chain combines TRBV18 with TRBJ2-7; D uncertain. Trimming left V 1 base short and J 6 bases short, with 7 bases between. This CDR3 region has 12 residues. Germline V gene data show CDR1 as KGHSH and CDR2 as LQKENI. The CDR3 sequence is CASSPRPGEQYF. The CDR3 bases that were read are TGTGCCAGCTCACCACGGCCGGGCGAG.

The sample holds a few counts of this clone. The read stops 3 residues short of the end of the CDR3; the missing end is completed from the germline J gene. The chain employs TRBV19 and TRBJ2-3; tentatively, D is TRBD2 (7 bases). Germline lookup yields CDR1 LNHDA and CDR2 SQIVND (reference sequence). Deletions cut 8 bases from V and 2 bases from J, with 20 bases between. The CDR3 sequence is 16 residues long. The CDR3 bases that were read are TGTGCCAGTCAGCACGGGGGGCCGATTTTCACAGATACG. Its protein is CASQHGGPIFTDT. The full CDR3 protein is CASQHGGPIFTDTQYF.

This clone was recorded at least ten times. The read ends 3 residues before the CDR3 terminus; that terminus is restored from the germline J gene. The V and J genes are TRBV5-1 and TRBJ2-2, with 9 bases lining up with TRBD1. CDR1 is SGHRS and CDR2 is YFSETQ in the germline V gene. The CDR3 totals 15 residues. Trimming removed 4 bases from V and 3 bases from J; junction bases left unmatched: 4. The CDR3 sequence is CASSNRTGDTGELFF. Partial CDR3 DNA: TGCGCCAGCAGCAACCGGACAGGGGACACCGGGGAG.

With respect to this clone: The read ends 3 residues shy of where the CDR3 ends; the end is completed using the germline J gene. This chain uses TRBV19 with TRBJ2-2; the match to TRBD2 covers 7 bases. From germline, CDR1 is LNHDA and CDR2 SQIVND (reference sequence). The CDR3 spans 13 residues. V lost 5 bases, J lost 5 bases, and 2 bases stayed unmatched. CDR3 in amino acids: CASSRGGTGELFF. The covered CDR3 bases are TGTGCCAGTAGTCGCGGGGGAACCGGGGAG.

As for this clone: Read sequence stops 3 residues before the CDR3 end, and the germline J gene provides the missing end. The chain has TRBV5-5 and TRBJ2-7; weak D call: TRBD2 (6 bases). Germline V CDR1 and CDR2: SGHKS, YYEKEE (reference sequence). This CDR3 is built from 15 residues. Trimming pared 1 base from V and 0 bases from J, leaving 11 bases between. The CDR3 region is CASSLTSLSSYEQYF. The CDR3 bases that were read are TGTGCCAGCAGCTTGACTAGCCTTAGCTCCTACGAG.

For this clone: The CDR3 extends 3 residues past the end of the read, so its final part is completed from the germline J gene. The chain uses TRBV7-2 and TRBJ2-5, with TRBD2 identical over 12 bases. This CDR3 has 18 amino acids. Germline V lookup: CDR1 SGHTA, CDR2 FQGNSA. Unmatched junction bases numbered 10, after V lost 0 bases and J lost 5 bases. The CDR3 DNA, read in part, is TGTGCCAGCAGCTTAGCGCTCCTAGCGGGGGGGCCAGGGGAGACC. This gives the protein CASSLALLAGGPGET. The entire CDR3 is CASSLALLAGGPGETQYF.

As to this clone: The read is 3 residues too short to cover the CDR3 end, so that end is filled in from the germline J gene. The V call is TRBV19, the J call TRBJ1-1, with D perhaps matching TRBD1 (5 bases). CDR3 size: 14 residues. CDR1 is LNHDA, CDR2 SQIVND, per germline (reference sequence). With 4 bases removed from V and 6 bases from J, the gap between germline ends came to 15 bases. The sequenced part of the CDR3 DNA is TGTGCCAGTAGTAATATCCTGGGGGGGTCTGAA. It translates to CASSNILGGSE. The whole CDR3 sequence reads CASSNILGGSEAFF. Supplemented by reference TRBV19 and TRBJ1-1, the full variable domain reads DGGITQSPKYLFRKEGQNVTLSCEQNLNHDAMYWYRQDPGQGLRLIYYSQIVNDFQKGDIAEGYSVSREKKESFPLTVTSAQKNPTAFYLCASSNILGGSEAFFGQGTRLTVV.

The table lists this clone with a few counts. Read coverage stops 3 residues before the CDR3 terminus; the germline J gene supplies the remainder. The V gene is TRBV29-1, the J gene TRBJ1-4; D ambiguous. Germline V CDR1 and CDR2: SQVTM, ANQGSEA. Trimming removed 5 bases from V and 0 bases from J, with 7 bases in between. This CDR3 has 13 amino acids. The part of the CDR3 DNA that was read is TGCAGCGTTTATTTTCCAACTAATGAAAAA. It encodes CSVYFPTNEK. The complete CDR3 protein is CSVYFPTNEKLFF.

On this clone: The CDR3 is cut off 3 residues early in the read; its end comes from the germline J gene. The chain uses TRBV19 and TRBJ1-6, with a weak D call TRBD1 (6 bases). This CDR3 has 17 residues. V shed 4 bases and J shed 1 base, with 14 bases lying between them. Germline lookup yields CDR1 LNHDA and CDR2 SQIVND (reference sequence). The part of the CDR3 DNA that was read is TGTGCCAGTAGTACAAACAGGGTGGGGTCCTATAATTCACCC. Protein: CASSTNRVGSYNSP. The full CDR3 sequence reads CASSTNRVGSYNSPLHF.

With respect to this clone: The read ends 3 residues shy of where the CDR3 ends; the end is completed using the germline J gene. The chain combines TRBV7-2 with TRBJ2-7; D perhaps matches TRBD1 (6 bases). Germline V gives CDR1 SGHTA, CDR2 FQGNSA. V was cut by 6 bases and J by 2 bases, with 11 bases left in between. There are 13 residues in the CDR3. The sequenced CDR3 bases are TGTGCCAGCAGGACAGGCGGCCCCTACGAG. This translates into CASRTGGPYE. The CDR3 in its entirety is CASRTGGPYEQYF.

This clone was seen many times. The read ends 3 residues before the CDR3 terminus; that terminus is restored from the germline J gene. The gene calls are TRBV19 and TRBJ2-1; possibly TRBD2 for D (7 bases). The CDR3 sequence is 15 residues long. CDR1 is LNHDA and CDR2 is SQIVND in the germline V gene (reference sequence). The V and J ends lost 4 bases and 7 bases respectively, with 17 bases between them. The CDR3 protein is CASSTSRGGENEQFF. Partial CDR3 DNA: TGTGCCAGTAGTACCTCGAGGGGGGGGGAAAATGAG. Variable domain in full (rest from reference TRBV19 and TRBJ2-1): DGGITQSPKYLFRKEGQNVTLSCEQNLNHDAMYWYRQDPGQGLRLIYYSQIVNDFQKGDIAEGYSVSREKKESFPLTVTSAQKNPTAFYLCASSTSRGGENEQFFGPGTRLTVL.

About this clone: Sequencing ends 3 residues short of the CDR3 end; the germline J gene provides the rest. The J gene is TRBJ1-1, the V gene TRBV6-1, with 8 bases lining up with TRBD1. CDR1 and CDR2 (germline): MNHNS, SASEGT. CDR3 length: 14 residues. V was pared by 6 bases and J by 4 bases, with 7 bases of the junction left unmatched. The CDR3 here is CASRETGGITEAFF. Partial CDR3 DNA: TGTGCCAGCAGGGAAACAGGGGGGATCACTGAA.

About this clone: The read falls 3 residues short of the CDR3 end, and the missing part is taken from the germline J gene. The chain has TRBV18 and TRBJ1-4; D uncertain. The CDR3 extends over 13 amino acids. Germline V CDR1 and CDR2: KGHSH, LQKENI. The V and J ends lost 3 bases and 1 base respectively, with 3 bases between them. The chain's CDR3 is CASSPGTNEKLFF. The CDR3 DNA, read in part, is TGTGCCAGCTCACCCGGAACTAATGAAAAA.

This clone was counted a few times. The CDR3 end lies 3 residues beyond the end of the read and is filled in from the germline J gene. This sequence joins TRBV19 and TRBJ2-7, with TRBD2 matching over 12 bases. Germline CDR1 is LNHDA and CDR2 is SQIVND (reference sequence). CDR3 size: 18 residues. Trimming cost V 4 bases and J 0 bases; bases outside gene matches: 10. CDR3 residues: CASSNLALAGGLSYEQYF. The sequenced CDR3 bases are TGTGCCAGTAGTAACCTCGCACTAGCGGGGGGCCTCTCCTACGAG. Variable domain in full (rest from reference TRBV19 and TRBJ2-7): DGGITQSPKYLFRKEGQNVTLSCEQNLNHDAMYWYRQDPGQGLRLIYYSQIVNDFQKGDIAEGYSVSREKKESFPLTVTSAQKNPTAFYLCASSNLALAGGLSYEQYFGPGTRLTVT.

This clone has just a few counts. The read ends 3 residues shy of where the CDR3 ends; the end is completed using the germline J gene. V usage is TRBV6-1 and J usage is TRBJ1-2, with a tentative D call TRBD1 (5 bases). The CDR3 contains 15 residues. The V end was cut by 4 bases, the J end by 5 bases, with 17 bases between. Germline values: CDR1 MNHNS, CDR2 SASEGT. The CDR3: CASSGVLGRGYGYTF. CDR3 bases read: TGTGCCAGCAGTGGAGTCTTGGGGCGAGGGTATGGC.

Concerning this clone itself: The read falls 3 residues short of the CDR3 end, and the missing part is taken from the germline J gene. The chain links TRBV20-1 to TRBJ2-7; a possible D gene is TRBD1 (5 bases). V dropped 5 bases and J dropped 6 bases, with 14 bases sitting between them. Germline assignment: CDR1 DFQATT and CDR2 SNEGSKA (reference sequence). The CDR3 loop spans 12 amino acids. CDR3 DNA (partial): TGCAGTGCTGTTCCCGGACATGCCGAG. This sequence encodes CSAVPGHAE. The whole CDR3 reads CSAVPGHAEQYF.

This clone was observed a few times. The read comes to an end 3 residues before the CDR3 does, leaving the germline J gene to fill in the end. The chain links TRBV7-2 to TRBJ1-1; D is unresolved. Germline CDR1 SGHTA, CDR2 FQGNSA. Trimming cost V 6 bases and J 2 bases, with 13 bases left between them. This CDR3 has 14 amino acids. CDR3 in amino acids: CASRRLGLNTEAFF. Partial CDR3 DNA: TGTGCCAGCAGACGACTCGGACTCAACACTGAA.

This clone occurred a few times. The read halts 3 residues ahead of the CDR3 end, with the missing end drawn from the germline J gene. This chain joins TRBV18 and TRBJ1-1; no firm D call. There are 11 residues in the CDR3. The germline V gene has CDR1 KGHSH and CDR2 LQKENI. V shed 5 bases and J shed 3 bases, with 4 bases lying between them. CDR3 DNA, as far as it was read: TGTGCCAGCTCAAGCGACACTGAA. Its translation is CASSSDTE. The whole CDR3 protein reads CASSSDTEAFF.

Details on this clone: The read is 3 residues too short to cover the CDR3 end, so that end is filled in from the germline J gene. The chain employs TRBV7-2 and TRBJ2-3; TRBD1 agrees at 8 bases. CDR3 length: 12 amino acids. Germline loops: CDR1 SGHTA, CDR2 FQGNSA. This chain's CDR3 is CASTATGGTQYF. CDR3 DNA (partial): TGTGCCAGCACAGCAACAGGGGGAACG.